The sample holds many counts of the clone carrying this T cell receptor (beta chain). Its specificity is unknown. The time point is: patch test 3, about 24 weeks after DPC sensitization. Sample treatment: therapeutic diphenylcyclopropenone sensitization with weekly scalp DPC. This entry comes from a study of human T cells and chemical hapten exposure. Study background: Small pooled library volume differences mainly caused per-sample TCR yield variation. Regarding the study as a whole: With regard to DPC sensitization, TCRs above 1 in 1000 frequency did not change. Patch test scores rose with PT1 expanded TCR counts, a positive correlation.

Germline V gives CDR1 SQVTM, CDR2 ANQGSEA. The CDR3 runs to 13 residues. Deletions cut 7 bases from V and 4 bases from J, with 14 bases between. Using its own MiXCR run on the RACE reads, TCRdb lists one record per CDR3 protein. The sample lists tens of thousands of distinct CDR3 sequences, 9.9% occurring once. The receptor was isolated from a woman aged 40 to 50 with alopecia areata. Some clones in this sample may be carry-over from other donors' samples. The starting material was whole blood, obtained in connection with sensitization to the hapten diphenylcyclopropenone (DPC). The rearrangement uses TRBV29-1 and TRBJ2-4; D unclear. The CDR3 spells CSGTDPQKNIQYF. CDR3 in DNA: TGCAGCGGGACGGACCCACAGAAAAACATTCAGTACTTC.